What follows are 25 T cell receptor beta chains derived from one specimen sequenced in a study of beta chain features in type 1 diabetes. What these receptors recognize is not known. cDNA synthesis used the whole RNA isolate, giving expressed TCRB sequences. Produced via immunoSEQ multiplex PCR; TCRdb's table is partial and in-frame only. This table holds 300,000 to 400,000 clones, 9.6% found once. Broader study findings: Shorter TCRB CDR3s, moderately but significantly so, were found in Type 1 diabetes patients in all four CD4+ subsets.

Sequenced sample: central memory CD4+ T cells from blood. These receptors came from a young man with type 1 diabetes.

About this clone itself: Other DNA sequences in this sample translate to the same CDR3. V usage is TRBV5-1 and J usage is TRBJ2-7; no clear D. Germline V gene data show CDR1 as SGHRS and CDR2 as YFSETQ. The germline V and J ends were trimmed by 0 bases and 3 bases, with 7 bases remaining between them. There are 13 residues in the CDR3. The CDR3 reads CASSLASYYEQYF. Written as DNA, the CDR3 is TGCGCCAGCAGCTTGGCCTCATACTACGAGCAGTACTTC. The full variable domain, completed using reference TRBV5-1 and TRBJ2-7, is KAGVTQTPRYLIKTRGQQVTLSCSPISGHRSVSWYQQTPGQGLQFLFEYFSETQRNKGNFPGRFSGRQFSNSRSEMNVSTLELGDSALYLCASSLASYYEQYFGPGTRLTVT.

In its sample, this clone was seen a few times. This chain links TRBV7-2 with TRBJ1-1; D call uncertain. This CDR3 spans 14 amino acids. V was pared by 3 bases and J by 5 bases, with 13 bases between. Germline CDR1 reads SGHTA; CDR2 reads FQGNSA. CDR3: CASSLLRGRTEAFF. CDR3 DNA: TGTGCCAGCAGCTTGCTCCGGGGTCGGACTGAAGCTTTCTTT.

The chain links TRBV5-6 to TRBJ2-7, with D perhaps TRBD2 (5 bases). V gave up 3 bases and J gave up 3 bases, with 16 bases separating them. The CDR3 covers 15 residues. Per the germline V gene, CDR1 is SGHDT and CDR2 is YYEEEE. This CDR3 is CASSSSRGYSYEQYF. CDR3 coding DNA: TGTGCCAGCAGCTCATCTCGGGGTTATAGCTACGAGCAGTACTTC.

This clone was seen a handful of times. The chain employs TRBV7-2 and TRBJ2-2; TRBD2 might be the D (5 bases). The CDR3 contains 13 residues. Trimming pared 4 bases from V and 6 bases from J, leaving 9 bases between. CDR1 SGHTA and CDR2 FQGNSA come from the germline V gene. The CDR3 coding sequence is TGTGCCAGCAGCTGGGCGGAGGCCGGGGAGCTGTTTTTT. Amino acid sequence: CASSWAEAGELFF.

This clone has at least ten counts. The chain is built from TRBV28 and TRBJ2-3, with a weak D call TRBD2 (7 bases). This CDR3 spans 17 amino acids. The germline gives CDR1 MDHEN, CDR2 SYDVKM. V dropped 4 bases and J dropped 4 bases, with 21 bases sitting between them. The CDR3 DNA reads as TGTGCCAGCAGTTCACCCCTCCGACTAGCAGGGGCAGATACGCAGTATTTT. Protein sequence: CASSSPLRLAGADTQYF.

The chain employs TRBV7-3 and TRBJ1-5; perhaps TRBD1 as D (5 bases). Between the trimmed V and J ends, which lost 4 bases and 0 bases, there was a span of 16 bases. CDR3 length: 17 residues. CDR1 is SGHTA, CDR2 FQGTGA, per germline. This chain's CDR3 is CASSSTDTRVSNQPQHF. CDR3 DNA sequence: TGTGCCAGCAGCTCGACGGACACCCGAGTTAGCAATCAGCCCCAGCATTTT.

For this clone: A much larger clone sits a single nucleotide away, making a read error possible. This chain links TRBV4-1 with TRBJ2-3, with 8 bases identical to TRBD2. After removal of 3 bases from V and 5 bases from J, the junction contained 13 bases not matched to a gene. This CDR3 spans 17 amino acids. Per germline, CDR1 MGHRA and CDR2 YSYEKL. The DNA for the CDR3 is TGCGCCAGCAGCCACCGCGTGTCAGCGGGAGAGGGAGATACGCAGTATTTT. Protein: CASSHRVSAGEGDTQYF.

This chain connects TRBV19 to TRBJ2-2; D uncertain. Germline V gene data show CDR1 as LNHDA and CDR2 as SQIVND (reference sequence). V was clipped by 2 bases and J by 0 bases, with 10 bases between them. The CDR3 spans 16 residues. CDR3 amino acids: CASSIRWLTNTGELFF. For the CDR3, the DNA is TGTGCCAGTAGTATACGGTGGCTAACGAACACCGGGGAGCTGTTTTTT.

This clone was found a few times. This chain uses TRBV6-1 with TRBJ2-5; the match to TRBD1 covers 7 bases. Germline V gene lookup returns CDR1 MNHNS and CDR2 SASEGT. This CDR3 comprises 14 residues. V lost 6 bases, J lost 1 base, and 5 bases stayed unmatched. The DNA for the CDR3 is TGTGCCAGCAGGCCCGGGGACAGCCAAGAGACCCAGTACTTC. It encodes CASRPGDSQETQYF.

This clone turned up a few times. This chain links TRBV28 with TRBJ1-1; unclear D gene. Deletions cut 4 bases from V and 7 bases from J, with 7 bases between. The CDR3 covers 11 residues. Germline V CDR1 and CDR2: MDHEN, SYDVKM. CDR3 DNA sequence: TGTGCCAGCAGTTGGGGTTATGAAGCTTTCTTT. Amino acids: CASSWGYEAFF. The full variable domain, rest sourced from reference TRBV28 and TRBJ1-1, is DVKVTQSSRYLVKRTGEKVFLECVQDMDHENMFWYRQDPGLGLRLIYFSYDVKMKEKGDIPEGYSVSREKKERFSLILESASTNQTSMYLCASSWGYEAFFGQGTRLTVV.

This rearrangement joins TRBV6-6 to TRBJ2-5, with D uncertain. Trimming stripped 6 bases from V and 3 bases from J, with 8 bases between. The CDR3 has 12 residues. The germline gives CDR1 MNHNY, CDR2 SVGAGI (reference sequence). As DNA, the CDR3 is TGTGCCAGCAGCCGCCCAGAAGAGACCCAGTACTTC. It translates to CASSRPEETQYF.

The chain joins TRBV4-1 to TRBJ2-1; D not resolved. Germline V gene sequence: CDR1 MGHRA, CDR2 YSYEKL. The CDR3 loop spans 15 amino acids. Trimming left V 1 base short and J 2 bases short, with 9 bases between. The CDR3 region has the DNA TGCGCCAGCAGCCAAGCCGGATTCCCCTACAATGAGCAGTTCTTC. Protein: CASSQAGFPYNEQFF.

This clone appeared a few times. The DNA of the CDR3 is TGTGCCACCGCCGGCCCTTTTGGGTACGAGCAGTACTTC. It is translated as CATAGPFGYEQYF. The rearrangement joins TRBV6-1 to TRBJ2-7; D ambiguous. V was shortened by 10 bases and J by 4 bases, with 17 bases between the two germline ends. This CDR3 comprises 13 residues. Germline CDR1 and CDR2: MNHNS and SASEGT.

This clone was seen more than once but under ten times. CDR3 amino acids: CASSLQVNQPQHF. CDR3 bases: TGTGCCAGCAGTTTGCAGGTTAATCAGCCCCAGCATTTT. The V and J genes are TRBV27 and TRBJ1-5; no clear D. The germline CDR1 and CDR2 sequences are MNHEY and SMNVEV (reference sequence). The CDR3 consists of 13 residues. V was pared by 3 bases and J by 4 bases, with 7 bases between.

Ten or more counts support this clone. This sequence joins TRBV19 and TRBJ2-7; D not certain. The germline V gene encodes CDR1 LNHDA and CDR2 SQIVND (reference sequence). The CDR3 loop spans 14 amino acids. The V and J ends lost 5 bases and 3 bases respectively, with 14 bases between them. The CDR3 loop reads CASSVSVRFYEQYF. DNA for the CDR3: TGTGCCAGTAGTGTTTCGGTGCGGTTCTACGAGCAGTACTTC.

The chain uses TRBV7-2 and TRBJ2-5; D gene ambiguous. The CDR3 has 14 residues. The ends were cut back, 1 base at V and 1 base at J, with 7 bases in the middle. CDR1 is SGHTA and CDR2 is FQGNSA in the germline V gene. CDR3 amino acids: CASSLVEGQETQYF. The CDR3 DNA reads TGTGCCAGCAGCTTAGTGGAAGGCCAAGAGACCCAGTACTTC.

This clone has just a few counts. The J gene is TRBJ1-3, the V gene TRBV7-2; no firm D call. The CDR3 covers 11 residues. CDR1 is SGHTA and CDR2 is FQGNSA in the germline V gene. The V end was cut by 0 bases, the J end by 8 bases, with 2 bases between. CDR3 nucleotides: TGTGCCAGCAGCTTAGCTTACACCATATATTTT. The encoded protein is CASSLAYTIYF.

The rearrangement joins TRBV11-1 to TRBJ2-7; no clear D. The V and J ends lost 4 bases and 5 bases respectively, with 9 bases between them. Germline lookup yields CDR1 SGHAT and CDR2 FQDESV (reference sequence). CDR3 size: 12 residues. The CDR3 sequence: CASSSKRNEQYF. The CDR3 DNA is TGTGCCAGCAGCTCAAAGCGCAACGAGCAGTACTTC.

At least ten counts were recorded for this clone. This chain links TRBV28 with TRBJ2-5, with a possible D match to TRBD2 (6 bases). Deletions cut 6 bases from V and 4 bases from J, with 15 bases between. CDR3 length equals 14 residues. CDR1 and CDR2 from the germline V gene are MDHEN and SYDVKM. DNA of the CDR3: TGTGCCAGCAGCCCCTCTGCGGGGACAGAGACCCAGTACTTC. This codes for CASSPSAGTETQYF. The full variable domain, completed using reference TRBV28 and TRBJ2-5, is DVKVTQSSRYLVKRTGEKVFLECVQDMDHENMFWYRQDPGLGLRLIYFSYDVKMKEKGDIPEGYSVSREKKERFSLILESASTNQTSMYLCASSPSAGTETQYFGPGTRLLVL.

Written as DNA, the CDR3 is TGTGCCAGTACTAAGGACCACAGTCTACTGGGATCCTACGAGCAGTACTTC. Protein product: CASTKDHSLLGSYEQYF. The gene calls are TRBV19 and TRBJ2-7; D is uncertain. Germline V lookup: CDR1 LNHDA, CDR2 SQIVND (reference sequence). This CDR3 is built from 17 residues. V was clipped by 7 bases and J by 1 base, with 23 bases between them.

The chain joins TRBV6-6 to TRBJ1-5; 7 bases fit TRBD1. The germline V gene encodes CDR1 MNHNY and CDR2 SVGAGI (reference sequence). CDR3 length: 13 residues. V dropped 10 bases and J dropped 5; count of bases not matched to a gene: 8. For the CDR3, the DNA is TGTGCCATCACAAGGGACAGTGATCAGCCCCAGCATTTT. Its translation is CAITRDSDQPQHF.

This clone has just a few counts. The chain employs TRBV6-6 and TRBJ2-7; D is uncertain. This CDR3 spans 14 amino acids. Germline V gene lookup returns CDR1 MNHNY and CDR2 SVGAGI (reference sequence). Trimming left V 5 bases short and J 1 base short, with 12 bases between. The CDR3 nucleotides read TGTGCCAGCAGTGCCCAGGACGGGTCCTACGAGCAGTACTTC. Its protein is CASSAQDGSYEQYF.

This clone was seen a few times. The chain uses TRBV6-1 and TRBJ1-4; 8 bases fit TRBD1. With 9 bases clipped from V and 3 bases from J, the junction kept 6 bases outside the gene matches. The CDR3 totals 14 residues. Germline CDR1 and CDR2: MNHNS and SASEGT. The CDR3 reads CARAGGASNEKLFF. DNA for the CDR3: TGTGCCAGGGCAGGGGGCGCGTCTAATGAAAAACTGTTTTTT.

This clone appeared many times. The V call is TRBV28, the J call TRBJ1-2, with a weak D call TRBD1 (5 bases). V lost 1 base and J lost 4, with 7 bases in between. The germline V gene encodes CDR1 MDHEN and CDR2 SYDVKM. The CDR3 sequence is 13 residues long. CDR3 nucleotide sequence: TGTGCCAGCAGTTTATCAGGGAGCTATGGCTACACCTTC. This gives the protein CASSLSGSYGYTF.

In its sample, this clone was seen many times. V usage is TRBV27 and J usage is TRBJ2-3, with 8 bases that match TRBD2. The CDR3 is 14 residues long. Germline CDR1 reads MNHEY; CDR2 reads SMNVEV (reference sequence). The V segment lost 3 bases and the J segment 6 bases; nucleotides outside the gene matches: 5. CDR3 protein: CASSFKRESDTQYF. Here the CDR3 DNA reads TGTGCCAGCAGTTTCAAGCGGGAGAGTGATACGCAGTATTTT.